This TCR beta chain derives from a study of T-cell memory formation after mild COVID-19. Study as a whole: Most TCR clusters belonged to a single donor. Study observations and caveats: Cross-reactive memory apparently joined, as some responding clones appeared in pre-infection memory. CD4+ clones that contracted lay mainly in CM and EM; CD8+ ones lay in EMRA. The second-wave clones peaking on day 37 were not confirmed as SARS-CoV-2-specific.

On this clonotype itself: No antigen is known for it.

TCRdb processed the 5' RACE reads anew with MiXCR; each CDR3 protein has one entry. Of roughly 120,000 distinct CDR3 sequences listed, approximately 15% are singletons. Sequencing was done on a sample of PBMCs or a T cell subset sorted from them (not recorded which). The clonotype was recovered from an adult woman who had mild COVID-19 (a few samples of this study predate the infection). Cell type and time point are not known.

The CDR3 nucleotides read TGTGCCAGCAGCCCACACCGGGACAGGAGTGAAGCTTTCTTT. Its protein product is CASSPHRDRSEAFF. The chain has TRBV7-9 and TRBJ1-1; TRBD1 aligns across 8 bases. This CDR3 has 14 amino acids. After removal of 5 bases from V and 7 bases from J, the junction contained 9 bases not matched to a gene. Germline V gives CDR1 SEHNR, CDR2 FQNEAQ (reference sequence). Full variable domain (remainder filled in from reference TRBV7-9 and TRBJ1-1): DTGVSQNPRHKITKRGQNVTFRCDPISEHNRLYWYRQTLGQGPEFLTYFQNEAQLEKSRLLSDRFSAERPKGSFSTLEIQRTEQGDSAMYLCASSPHRDRSEAFFGQGTRLTVV.